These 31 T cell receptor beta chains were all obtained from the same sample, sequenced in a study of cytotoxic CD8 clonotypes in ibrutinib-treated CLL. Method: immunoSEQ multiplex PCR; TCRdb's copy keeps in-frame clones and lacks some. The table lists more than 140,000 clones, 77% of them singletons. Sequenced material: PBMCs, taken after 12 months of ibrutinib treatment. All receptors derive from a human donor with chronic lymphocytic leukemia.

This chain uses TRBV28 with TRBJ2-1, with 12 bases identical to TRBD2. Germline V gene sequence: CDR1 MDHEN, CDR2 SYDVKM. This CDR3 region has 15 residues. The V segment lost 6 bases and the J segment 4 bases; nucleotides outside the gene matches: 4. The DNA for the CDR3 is TGTGCCAGCAGCAGGACTAGCGGGATTTACAATGAGCAGTTCTTC. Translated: CASSRTSGIYNEQFF.

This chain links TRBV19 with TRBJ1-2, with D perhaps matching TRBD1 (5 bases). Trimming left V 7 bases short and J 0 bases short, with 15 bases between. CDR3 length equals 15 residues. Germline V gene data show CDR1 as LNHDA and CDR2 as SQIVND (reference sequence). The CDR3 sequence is CASTPVGPANYGYTF. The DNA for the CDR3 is TGTGCCAGTACCCCGGTGGGGCCAGCTAACTATGGCTACACCTTC.

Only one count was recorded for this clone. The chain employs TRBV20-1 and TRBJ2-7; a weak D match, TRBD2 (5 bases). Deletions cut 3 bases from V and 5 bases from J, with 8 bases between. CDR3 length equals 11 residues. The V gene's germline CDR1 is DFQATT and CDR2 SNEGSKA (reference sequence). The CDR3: CSASQTNEQYF. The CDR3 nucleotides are TGCAGTGCTAGCCAGACTAACGAGCAGTACTTC.

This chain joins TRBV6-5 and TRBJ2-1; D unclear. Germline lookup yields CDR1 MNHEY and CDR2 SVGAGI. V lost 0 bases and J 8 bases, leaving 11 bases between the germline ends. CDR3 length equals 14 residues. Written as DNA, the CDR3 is TGTGCCAGCAGTTACTCGTTCTTGTCCTATGAGCAGTTCTTC. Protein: CASSYSFLSYEQFF.

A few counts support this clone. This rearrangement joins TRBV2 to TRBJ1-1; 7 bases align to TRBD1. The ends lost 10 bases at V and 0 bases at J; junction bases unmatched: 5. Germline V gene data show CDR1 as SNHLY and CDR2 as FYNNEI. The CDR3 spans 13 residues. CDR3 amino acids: CATAGQLNTEAFF. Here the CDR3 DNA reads TGTGCCACGGCGGGACAGTTGAACACTGAAGCTTTCTTT.

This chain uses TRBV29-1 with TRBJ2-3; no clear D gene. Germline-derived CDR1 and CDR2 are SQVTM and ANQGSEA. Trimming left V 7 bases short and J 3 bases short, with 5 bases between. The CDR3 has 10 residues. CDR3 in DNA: TGCAGCGCTGGGACAGATACGCAGTATTTT. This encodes CSAGTDTQYF.

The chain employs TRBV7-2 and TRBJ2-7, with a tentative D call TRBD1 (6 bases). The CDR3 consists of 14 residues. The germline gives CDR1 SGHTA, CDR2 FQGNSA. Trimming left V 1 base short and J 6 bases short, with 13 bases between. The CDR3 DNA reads TGTGCCAGCAGCTTAGGGATACAGGGTGGCGAGCAGTACTTC. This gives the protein CASSLGIQGGEQYF.

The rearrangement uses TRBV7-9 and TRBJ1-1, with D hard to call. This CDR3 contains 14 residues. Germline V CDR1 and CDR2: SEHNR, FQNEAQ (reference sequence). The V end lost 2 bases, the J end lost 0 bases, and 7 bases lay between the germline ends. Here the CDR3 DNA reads TGTGCCAGCAGCTTACAGAGATTGAACACTGAAGCTTTCTTT. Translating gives CASSLQRLNTEAFF. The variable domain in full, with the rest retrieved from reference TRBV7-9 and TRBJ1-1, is DTGVSQNPRHKITKRGQNVTFRCDPISEHNRLYWYRQTLGQGPEFLTYFQNEAQLEKSRLLSDRFSAERPKGSFSTLEIQRTEQGDSAMYLCASSLQRLNTEAFFGQGTRLTVV.

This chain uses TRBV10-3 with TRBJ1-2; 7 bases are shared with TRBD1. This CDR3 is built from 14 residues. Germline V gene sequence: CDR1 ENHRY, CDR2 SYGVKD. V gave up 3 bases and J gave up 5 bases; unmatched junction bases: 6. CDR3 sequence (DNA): TGTGCCATCAGTGACGGGGGACAGATTTATGGCTACACCTTC. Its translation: CAISDGGQIYGYTF.

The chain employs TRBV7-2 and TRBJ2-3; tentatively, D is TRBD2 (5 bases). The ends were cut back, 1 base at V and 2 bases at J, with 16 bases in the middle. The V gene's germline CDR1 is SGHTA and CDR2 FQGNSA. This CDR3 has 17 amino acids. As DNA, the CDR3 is TGTGCCAGCAGCTTAGAGGCCAGCGGCCCGAACACAGATACGCAGTATTTT. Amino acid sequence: CASSLEASGPNTDTQYF.

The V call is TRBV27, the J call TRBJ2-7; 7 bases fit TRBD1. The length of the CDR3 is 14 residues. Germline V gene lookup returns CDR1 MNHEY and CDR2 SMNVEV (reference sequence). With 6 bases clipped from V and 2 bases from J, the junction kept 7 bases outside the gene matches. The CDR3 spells CASRNRDSTYEQYF. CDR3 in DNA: TGTGCCAGCAGGAACCGGGACAGTACCTACGAGCAGTACTTC.

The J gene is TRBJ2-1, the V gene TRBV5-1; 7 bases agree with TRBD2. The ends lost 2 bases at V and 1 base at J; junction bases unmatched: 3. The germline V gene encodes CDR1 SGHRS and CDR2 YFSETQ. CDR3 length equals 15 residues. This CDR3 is CASSFYSGSYNEQFF. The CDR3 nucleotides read TGCGCCAGCAGCTTCTATAGCGGGTCCTACAATGAGCAGTTCTTC.

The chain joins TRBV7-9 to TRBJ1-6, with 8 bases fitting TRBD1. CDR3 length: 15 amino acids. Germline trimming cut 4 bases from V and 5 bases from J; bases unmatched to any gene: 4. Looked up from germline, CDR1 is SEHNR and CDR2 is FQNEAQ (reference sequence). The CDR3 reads CASSSTGGDNSPLHF. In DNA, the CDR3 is TGTGCCAGCAGCTCCACAGGGGGGGATAATTCACCCCTCCACTTT. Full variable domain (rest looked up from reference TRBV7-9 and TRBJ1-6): DTGVSQNPRHKITKRGQNVTFRCDPISEHNRLYWYRQTLGQGPEFLTYFQNEAQLEKSRLLSDRFSAERPKGSFSTLEIQRTEQGDSAMYLCASSSTGGDNSPLHFGNGTRLTVT.

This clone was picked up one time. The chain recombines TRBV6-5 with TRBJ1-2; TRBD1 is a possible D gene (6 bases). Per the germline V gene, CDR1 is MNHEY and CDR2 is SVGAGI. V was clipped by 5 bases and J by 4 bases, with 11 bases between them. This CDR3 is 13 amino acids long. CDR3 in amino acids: CASSRDTFYGYTF. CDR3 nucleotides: TGTGCCAGCAGTCGGGACACCTTCTATGGCTACACCTTC.

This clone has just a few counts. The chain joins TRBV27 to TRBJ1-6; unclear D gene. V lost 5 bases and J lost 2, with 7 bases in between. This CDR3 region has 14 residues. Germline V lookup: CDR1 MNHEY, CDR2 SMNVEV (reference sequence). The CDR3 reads CASSLQTYNSPLHF. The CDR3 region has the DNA TGTGCCAGCAGTCTCCAAACCTATAATTCACCCCTCCACTTT.

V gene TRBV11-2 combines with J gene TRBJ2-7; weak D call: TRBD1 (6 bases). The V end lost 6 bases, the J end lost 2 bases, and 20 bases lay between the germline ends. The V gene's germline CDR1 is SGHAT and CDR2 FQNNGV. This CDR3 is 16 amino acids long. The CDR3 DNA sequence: TGTGCCAGCAGGCTCCGTGGGTCAGGGGTACCCTACGAGCAGTACTTC. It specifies CASRLRGSGVPYEQYF.

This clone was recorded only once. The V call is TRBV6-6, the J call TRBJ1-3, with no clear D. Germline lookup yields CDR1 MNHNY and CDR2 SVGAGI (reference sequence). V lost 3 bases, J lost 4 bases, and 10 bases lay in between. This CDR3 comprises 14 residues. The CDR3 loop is CASSYYSAGNTIYF. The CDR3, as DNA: TGTGCCAGCAGTTATTACAGCGCAGGAAACACCATATATTTT.

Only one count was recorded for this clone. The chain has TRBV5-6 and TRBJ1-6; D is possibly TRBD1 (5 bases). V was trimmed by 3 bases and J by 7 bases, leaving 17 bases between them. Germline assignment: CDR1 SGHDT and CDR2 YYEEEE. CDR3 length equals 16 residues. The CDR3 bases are TGTGCCAGCAGCTGGGCGGGGGGTTCCCTAAATTCACCCCTCCACTTT. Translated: CASSWAGGSLNSPLHF.

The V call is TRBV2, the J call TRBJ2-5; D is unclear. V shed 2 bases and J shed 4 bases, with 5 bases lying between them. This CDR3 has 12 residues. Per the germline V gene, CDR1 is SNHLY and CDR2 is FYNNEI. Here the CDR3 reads CASSESRETQYF. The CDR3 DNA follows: TGTGCCAGCAGTGAAAGTAGAGAGACCCAGTACTTC.

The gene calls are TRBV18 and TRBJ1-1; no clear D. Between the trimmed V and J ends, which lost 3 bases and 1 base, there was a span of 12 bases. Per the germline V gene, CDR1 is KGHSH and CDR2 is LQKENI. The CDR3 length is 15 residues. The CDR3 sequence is CASSPLGGKNTEAFF. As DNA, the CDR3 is TGTGCCAGCTCACCTCTAGGAGGGAAGAACACTGAAGCTTTCTTT.

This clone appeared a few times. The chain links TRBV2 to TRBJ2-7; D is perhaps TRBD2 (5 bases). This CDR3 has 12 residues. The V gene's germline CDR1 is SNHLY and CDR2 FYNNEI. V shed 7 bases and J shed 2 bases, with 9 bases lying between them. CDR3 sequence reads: CASTEGTYEQYF. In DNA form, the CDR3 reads TGTGCCAGCACCGAGGGTACCTACGAGCAGTACTTC.

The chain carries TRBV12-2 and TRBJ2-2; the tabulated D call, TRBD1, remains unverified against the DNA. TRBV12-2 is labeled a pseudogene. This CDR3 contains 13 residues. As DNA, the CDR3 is TGTGCAAGTCGTCTTGACAGGTGCCGGGAGCTGTTTTTT. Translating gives CASRLDRCRELFF.

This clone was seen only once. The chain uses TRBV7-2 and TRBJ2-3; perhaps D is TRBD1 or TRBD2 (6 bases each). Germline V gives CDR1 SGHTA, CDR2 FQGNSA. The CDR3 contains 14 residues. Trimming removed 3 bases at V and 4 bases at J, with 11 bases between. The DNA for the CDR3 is TGTGCCAGCAGCTTCATGGGGGGCCCAGATACGCAGTATTTT. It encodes CASSFMGGPDTQYF.

CDR3 DNA: TGTGCCAGCAGTTCGCCCGGGGACATGAACACTGAAGCTTTCTTT. Protein: CASSSPGDMNTEAFF. The chain uses TRBV6-5 and TRBJ1-1, with D maybe TRBD1 (6 bases). The V gene's germline CDR1 is MNHEY and CDR2 SVGAGI. V lost 4 bases and J 0 bases, leaving 12 bases between the germline ends. The CDR3 is 15 amino acids.

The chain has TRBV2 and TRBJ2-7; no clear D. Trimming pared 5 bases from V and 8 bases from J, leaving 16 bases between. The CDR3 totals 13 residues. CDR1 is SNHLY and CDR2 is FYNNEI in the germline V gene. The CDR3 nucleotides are TGTGCCAGCAGTAAAGAGAGGTCGGGCAAGCAGTACTTC. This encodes CASSKERSGKQYF. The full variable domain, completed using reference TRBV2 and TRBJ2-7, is EPEVTQTPSHQVTQMGQEVILRCVPISNHLYFYWYRQILGQKVEFLVSFYNNEISEKSEIFDDQFSVERPDGSNFTLKIRSTKLEDSAMYFCASSKERSGKQYFGPGTRLTVT.

CDR3 sequence: CAWRAVWRDGNTGELFF. The CDR3 DNA is TGTGCCTGGAGAGCAGTCTGGAGGGACGGGAACACCGGGGAGCTGTTTTTT. The chain uses TRBV30 and TRBJ2-2; maybe TRBD2 (6 bases). There are 17 residues in the CDR3. The V gene's germline CDR1 is GTSNPN and CDR2 SVGIG (reference sequence). V lost 3 bases and J lost 1, with 18 bases in between.

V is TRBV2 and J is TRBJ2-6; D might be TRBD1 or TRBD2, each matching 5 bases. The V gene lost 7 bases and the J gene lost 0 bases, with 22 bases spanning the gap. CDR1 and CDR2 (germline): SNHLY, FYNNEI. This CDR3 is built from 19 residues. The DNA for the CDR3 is TGTGCCAGCACCGAACCCGGGACCCTTGAGCGCTCTGGGGCCAACGTCCTGACTTTC. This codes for CASTEPGTLERSGANVLTF. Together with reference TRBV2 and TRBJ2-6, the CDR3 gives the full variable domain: EPEVTQTPSHQVTQMGQEVILRCVPISNHLYFYWYRQILGQKVEFLVSFYNNEISEKSEIFDDQFSVERPDGSNFTLKIRSTKLEDSAMYFCASTEPGTLERSGANVLTFGAGSRLTVL.

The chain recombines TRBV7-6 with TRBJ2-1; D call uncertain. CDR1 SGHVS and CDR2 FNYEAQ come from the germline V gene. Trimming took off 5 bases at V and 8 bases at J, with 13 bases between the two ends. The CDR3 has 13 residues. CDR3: CASSPAPVYEQFF. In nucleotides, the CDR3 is TGTGCCAGCAGCCCGGCCCCCGTCTATGAGCAGTTCTTC.

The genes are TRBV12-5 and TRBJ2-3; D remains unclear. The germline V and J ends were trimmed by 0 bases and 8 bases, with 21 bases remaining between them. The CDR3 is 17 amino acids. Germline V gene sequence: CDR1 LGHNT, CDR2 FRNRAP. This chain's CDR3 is CASGLVRVSHFRSTQYF. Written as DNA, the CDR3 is TGTGCTAGTGGTTTGGTACGGGTCAGCCATTTTAGAAGTACGCAGTATTTT.

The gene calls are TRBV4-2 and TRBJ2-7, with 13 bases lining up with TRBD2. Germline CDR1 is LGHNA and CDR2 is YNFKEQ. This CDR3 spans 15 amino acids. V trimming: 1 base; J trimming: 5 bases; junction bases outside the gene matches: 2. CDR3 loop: CASSQGTSGSDEQYF. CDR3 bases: TGTGCCAGCAGCCAAGGGACTAGCGGGAGTGACGAGCAGTACTTC.

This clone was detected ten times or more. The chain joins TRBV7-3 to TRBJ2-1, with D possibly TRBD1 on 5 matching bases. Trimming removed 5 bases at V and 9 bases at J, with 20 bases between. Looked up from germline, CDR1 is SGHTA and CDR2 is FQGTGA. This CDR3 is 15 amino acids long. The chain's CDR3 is CASSTPTLGVGEQFF. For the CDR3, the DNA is TGTGCCAGCAGCACTCCTACTCTAGGGGTAGGTGAGCAGTTCTTC.